The next 32 T cell receptor beta chains were all read from a single sample in a study of identical twins. TCRdb analysed the 5' RACE reads with MiXCR anew, one entry per CDR3 protein. The data hold over 500,000 distinct CDR3 sequences, with 22% observed a single time. Another study also made use of these data, one on T cells expressing NK-cell markers.

The source material was CD4+ T cells sorted from blood. Every receptor here comes from a woman aged 18-29 years in good health.

A few counts support this clonotype. The chain uses TRBV10-3 and TRBJ2-1, with 7 nucleotides matching TRBD2. V shed 4 bases, J shed 8 bases, and the junction held 8 bases outside the gene matches. Germline V gene lookup returns CDR1 ENHRY and CDR2 SYGVKD. The CDR3 is 14 amino acids. The CDR3 sequence: CAISGRAGEDEQFF. The DNA for the CDR3 is TGTGCCATCAGTGGCCGGGCGGGAGAAGATGAGCAGTTCTTC.

This clonotype was observed a few times. The chain carries TRBV20-1 and TRBJ2-1, with 12 bases matching TRBD2. The germline V gene encodes CDR1 DFQATT and CDR2 SNEGSKA (reference sequence). CDR3 length: 19 residues. The V gene end was trimmed by 0 bases and the J gene end by 4 bases; junction bases not matched to a gene: 13. CDR3 bases: TGCAGTGCTAGAGATGGGGAGCTAGCGGGAGGGCCCAAGTACAATGAGCAGTTCTTC. It translates to CSARDGELAGGPKYNEQFF.

V and J are TRBV20-1 and TRBJ2-7, with 8 bases fitting TRBD1. Per the germline V gene, CDR1 is DFQATT and CDR2 is SNEGSKA (reference sequence). This CDR3 is 13 amino acids long. V trimming: 4 bases; J trimming: 1 base; junction bases outside the gene matches: 3. Written as DNA, the CDR3 is TGCAGTGCTAAACAGGGGGGATCCTACGAGCAGTACTTC. Translated, it gives CSAKQGGSYEQYF.

The chain has TRBV7-9 and TRBJ2-1; 10 bases align to TRBD2. Germline V gene sequence: CDR1 SEHNR, CDR2 FQNEAQ (reference sequence). J gave up 7 bases and V 5 bases, and 8 bases lay outside the gene matches. The CDR3 runs 15 residues. In DNA form, the CDR3 reads TGTGCCAGCAGCCAGAGCGGGGGGGCCTTTAATGAGCAGTTCTTC. This translates into CASSQSGGAFNEQFF. Looking up the rest from reference TRBV7-9 and TRBJ2-1 gives the full variable domain: DTGVSQNPRHKITKRGQNVTFRCDPISEHNRLYWYRQTLGQGPEFLTYFQNEAQLEKSRLLSDRFSAERPKGSFSTLEIQRTEQGDSAMYLCASSQSGGAFNEQFFGPGTRLTVL.

This clonotype was observed a few times. The chain uses TRBV20-1 and TRBJ2-1; D is uncertain. CDR3 length equals 14 residues. Looked up from germline, CDR1 is DFQATT and CDR2 is SNEGSKA (reference sequence). Deletions cut 5 bases from V and 4 bases from J, with 15 bases between. The CDR3: CSAGPRVGYNEQFF. The DNA for the CDR3 is TGCAGTGCTGGACCTAGGGTCGGTTACAATGAGCAGTTCTTC.

This rearrangement joins TRBV2 to TRBJ2-2, with D uncertain. This CDR3 region has 14 residues. Looked up from germline, CDR1 is SNHLY and CDR2 is FYNNEI. Trimming pared 4 bases from V and 3 bases from J, leaving 9 bases between. Written as DNA, the CDR3 is TGTGCCAGCAGTGTTAGTTCGGACACCGGGGAGCTGTTTTTT. Translated, it gives CASSVSSDTGELFF.

The CDR3 nucleotides are TGTGCCACCAGCAGAGATCGGTCCGGGACAGTGAAAATCGGTGAGCAGTTCTTC. It codes for CATSRDRSGTVKIGEQFF. The chain has TRBV15 and TRBJ2-1; TRBD1 matches 7 bases. Germline-derived CDR1 and CDR2 are LNHNV and YYDKDF (reference sequence). The CDR3 is 18 amino acids. Losses at the gene ends were 0 bases for V and 9 bases for J; bases not matched to a gene: 17.

This clonotype was seen at least ten times. The V call is TRBV5-5, the J call TRBJ2-4; no definite D call. Looked up from germline, CDR1 is SGHKS and CDR2 is YYEKEE (reference sequence). The CDR3 consists of 14 residues. V was shortened by 4 bases and J by 1 base, with 9 bases between the two germline ends. The CDR3 sequence is CASSGVGAKNIQYF. The CDR3 DNA sequence: TGTGCCAGCAGCGGGGTGGGGGCCAAAAACATTCAGTACTTC.

V and J are TRBV29-1 and TRBJ2-7; no definite D call. V shed 7 bases and J shed 1 base, with 11 bases lying between them. The CDR3 sequence is 12 residues long. The germline V gene encodes CDR1 SQVTM and CDR2 ANQGSEA. CDR3 in DNA: TGCAGCGCATACGGCAGTTCCTACGAGCAGTACTTC. Translation: CSAYGSSYEQYF.

This chain connects TRBV11-2 to TRBJ2-1, with TRBD2 matching 7 bases. This CDR3 is 14 amino acids long. The trim removed 2 bases at V and 7 bases at J, leaving 5 bases unmatched. Germline V CDR1 and CDR2: SGHAT, FQNNGV. DNA for the CDR3: TGTGCCAGCAGCTTATCAACCGGGAGGAATGAGCAGTTCTTC. Amino acids: CASSLSTGRNEQFF. Supplemented by reference TRBV11-2 and TRBJ2-1, the full variable domain reads EAGVAQSPRYKIIEKRQSVAFWCNPISGHATLYWYQQILGQGPKLLIQFQNNGVVDDSQLPKDRFSAERLKGVDSTLKIQPAKLEDSAVYLCASSLSTGRNEQFFGPGTRLTVL.

The chain recombines TRBV4-2 with TRBJ2-5; tentatively, D is TRBD1 (6 bases). V was clipped by 1 base and J by 2 bases, with 14 bases between them. Per the germline V gene, CDR1 is LGHNA and CDR2 is YNFKEQ. The CDR3 length is 16 residues. The CDR3 here is CASSQASGGQQETQYF. CDR3 nucleotide sequence: TGTGCCAGCAGCCAAGCTTCTGGGGGCCAACAAGAGACCCAGTACTTC.

This clonotype was seen repeatedly, ten times or more. The chain has TRBV6-5 and TRBJ1-1; unclear D gene. CDR1 is MNHEY and CDR2 is SVGAGI in the germline V gene. This CDR3 is 14 amino acids long. The V end was cut by 3 bases, the J end by 11 bases, with 19 bases between. The CDR3 coding sequence is TGTGCCAGCAGTTATGAACCGCAGCGGGATAAGGCTTTCTTT. It codes for CASSYEPQRDKAFF.

The V call is TRBV5-6, the J call TRBJ2-7; unclear D gene. The CDR3 length is 14 residues. Germline V gene data show CDR1 as SGHDT and CDR2 as YYEEEE. The V end was cut by 2 bases, the J end by 3 bases, with 12 bases between. The CDR3 is CASSFYSGDYEQYF. In DNA form, the CDR3 reads TGTGCCAGCAGCTTTTACAGTGGGGACTACGAGCAGTACTTC.

This clonotype was detected a few times. V usage is TRBV10-3 and J usage is TRBJ2-7; D tentatively reads TRBD1 or TRBD2 (5 bases each). From germline, CDR1 is ENHRY and CDR2 SYGVKD. This CDR3 contains 13 residues. Trimming took 7 bases from V and 3 from J, leaving 13 bases between them. CDR3 residues: CAIKGTEDYEQYF. Here the CDR3 DNA reads TGTGCCATCAAGGGGACGGAAGACTACGAGCAGTACTTC.

This clonotype has a handful of counts. V is TRBV6-2 or TRBV6-3 and J is TRBJ2-7; 9 bases line up with TRBD1. The CDR3 totals 15 residues. V shed 5 bases and J 3 bases; nucleotides not matched to a gene: 8. Germline V lookup: CDR1 MNHEY, CDR2 SVGEGT. The CDR3: CASSAPTGGNYEQYF. The DNA for the CDR3 is TGTGCCAGCAGTGCTCCGACAGGGGGAAACTACGAGCAGTACTTC.

DNA for the CDR3: TGTGCCAGCAGTGAAGTCCACTCTGGGGCCAACGTCCTGACTTTC. Amino acids: CASSEVHSGANVLTF. The gene calls are TRBV2 and TRBJ2-6; no reliable D call. The CDR3 is made up of 15 amino acids. Trimming took 1 base from V and 0 from J, leaving 4 bases between them. Germline assignment: CDR1 SNHLY and CDR2 FYNNEI.

This clonotype was seen only a few times. The chain combines TRBV6-5 with TRBJ1-6; D uncertain. Trimming left V 2 bases short and J 5 bases short, with 10 bases between. The CDR3 has 15 amino acids. Germline values: CDR1 MNHEY, CDR2 SVGAGI. The CDR3 reads CASSYVSSNNSPLHF. The CDR3 DNA reads TGTGCCAGCAGTTACGTCTCCAGTAATAATTCACCCCTCCACTTT.

The V gene is TRBV10-3, the J gene TRBJ2-1; D is unresolved. This CDR3 is built from 14 residues. Germline CDR1 ENHRY, CDR2 SYGVKD. V shed 0 bases and J shed 4 bases, with 7 bases lying between them. CDR3 amino acids: CAISESRGYNEQFF. The CDR3 nucleotides are TGTGCCATCAGTGAGTCGAGAGGATACAATGAGCAGTTCTTC.

The genes are TRBV3-1 and TRBJ1-1, with 10 positions matching TRBD1. The CDR3 has 14 amino acids. With 3 bases clipped from V and 4 bases from J, the junction kept 2 bases outside the gene matches. Looked up from germline, CDR1 is LGHDT and CDR2 is YNNKEL (reference sequence). The CDR3 sequence is CASSHGDRGTEAFF. CDR3 bases: TGTGCCAGCAGCCACGGGGACAGGGGCACTGAAGCTTTCTTT.

The sample holds a few counts of this clonotype. This chain links TRBV5-1 with TRBJ2-7; a possible D gene is TRBD2 (6 bases). The CDR3 is 15 residues long. Germline CDR1 reads SGHRS; CDR2 reads YFSETQ. Trimming cost V 4 bases and J 5 bases, with 19 bases left between them. The DNA of the CDR3 is TGCGCCAGCAGCGGGGGGAAGACAGTACTCAACGAGCAGTACTTC. It codes for CASSGGKTVLNEQYF.

This clonotype has just a few counts. J is TRBJ2-1 and V is TRBV15; D not certain. Germline V lookup: CDR1 LNHNV, CDR2 YYDKDF (reference sequence). Trimming took 0 bases from V and 7 from J, leaving 13 bases between them. This CDR3 has 15 amino acids. CDR3 DNA: TGTGCCACCAGCAGAGATGGGCAGGTAGGGAATGAGCAGTTCTTC. This translates into CATSRDGQVGNEQFF.

The V gene is TRBV20-1, the J gene TRBJ2-1; TRBD2 matches 8 bases. Germline V gene lookup returns CDR1 DFQATT and CDR2 SNEGSKA (reference sequence). The CDR3 contains 13 residues. Unmatched junction bases numbered 10, after V lost 8 bases and J lost 7 bases. In DNA form, the CDR3 reads TGCAGTTCCATAGCGGGGCAAAGGAATGAGCAGTTCTTC. Its protein is CSSIAGQRNEQFF.

This rearrangement joins TRBV5-1 to TRBJ2-1, with TRBD2 matching over 9 bases. From germline, CDR1 is SGHRS and CDR2 YFSETQ. The length of the CDR3 is 16 residues. V lost 4 bases and J lost 5; bases outside the gene matches: 10. The CDR3 region is CASSPQGAGGNNEQFF. CDR3 sequence (DNA): TGCGCCAGCAGCCCCCAAGGGGCGGGGGGGAACAATGAGCAGTTCTTC.

This clonotype was seen more than once but under ten times. The chain links TRBV10-2 to TRBJ2-5; a weak D match, TRBD2 (5 bases). Trimming pared 5 bases from V and 2 bases from J, leaving 15 bases between. CDR3 length: 15 amino acids. Germline V CDR1 and CDR2: WSHSY, SAAADI. The CDR3 sequence is CASSFGWEQQETQYF. CDR3 DNA sequence: TGCGCCAGCAGTTTTGGCTGGGAGCAGCAAGAGACCCAGTACTTC.

The rearrangement links TRBV9 to TRBJ2-3; TRBD2 aligns across 7 bases. The CDR3 sequence is 15 residues long. Germline-derived CDR1 and CDR2 are SGDLS and YYNGEE. After removal of 0 bases from V and 6 bases from J, the junction contained 7 bases not matched to a gene. The chain's CDR3 is CASSVASRGGDTQYF. For the CDR3, the DNA is TGTGCCAGCAGCGTAGCTTCCCGGGGAGGGGATACGCAGTATTTT.

This clonotype has just a few counts. The V call is TRBV28, the J call TRBJ1-5; D might be TRBD1 (5 bases). CDR1 and CDR2 (germline): MDHEN, SYDVKM. Trimming removed 4 bases at V and 10 bases at J, with 23 bases between. The CDR3 loop spans 16 amino acids. Here the CDR3 reads CASSSPSGIGFRPQHF. In nucleotides, the CDR3 is TGTGCCAGCAGTTCGCCCTCAGGGATAGGGTTTCGTCCCCAGCATTTT.

The gene calls are TRBV28 and TRBJ1-2; unclear D gene. This CDR3 has 13 residues. Germline V CDR1 and CDR2: MDHEN, SYDVKM. Deletions cut 2 bases from V and 3 bases from J, with 7 bases between. CDR3 amino acids: CASSLRDYYGYTF. The CDR3 region has the DNA TGTGCCAGCAGTTTACGCGACTACTATGGCTACACCTTC.

This clonotype has more than one count but fewer than ten. This chain joins TRBV7-6 and TRBJ1-1; D gene unclear. CDR3 size: 13 residues. The germline V gene encodes CDR1 SGHVS and CDR2 FNYEAQ. V lost 0 bases to trimming and J lost 4 bases, with 6 bases between them. CDR3 loop: CASSLASGTEAFF. Written as DNA, the CDR3 is TGTGCCAGCAGCTTAGCCTCGGGCACTGAAGCTTTCTTT.

This sequence joins TRBV5-1 and TRBJ2-3; D call uncertain. V was shortened by 3 bases and J by 2 bases, with 13 bases between the two germline ends. The CDR3 extends over 15 amino acids. CDR1 and CDR2 (germline): SGHRS, YFSETQ. The CDR3 DNA follows: TGCGCCAGCAGCTCCGAGGCGCATGTCACAGATACGCAGTATTTT. Its protein product is CASSSEAHVTDTQYF.

This clonotype was observed a single time. The chain joins TRBV5-6 to TRBJ2-3, with TRBD2 matching 7 bases. The CDR3 loop spans 15 amino acids. With V trimmed by 4 bases and J by 5 bases, 10 bases remained unmatched. Germline CDR1 and CDR2: SGHDT and YYEEEE. The CDR3 coding sequence is TGTGCCAGCAGCCGAGGACTAGGAAGTGAAGATACGCAGTATTTT. Encoded protein: CASSRGLGSEDTQYF.

The rearrangement links TRBV29-1 to TRBJ1-1; 10 bases align to TRBD1. Germline V gene lookup returns CDR1 SQVTM and CDR2 ANQGSEA. Trimming removed 4 bases from V and 4 bases from J; junction bases left unmatched: 3. This CDR3 contains 13 residues. The CDR3 DNA reads TGCAGCGTTGGATGGGACAGGGGCACTGAAGCTTTCTTT. This gives the protein CSVGWDRGTEAFF.

The chain is built from TRBV20-1 and TRBJ2-5, with D perhaps TRBD2 (7 bases). The V gene's germline CDR1 is DFQATT and CDR2 SNEGSKA (reference sequence). V dropped 4 bases and J dropped 4 bases, with 10 bases sitting between them. The CDR3 loop spans 12 amino acids. The CDR3 sequence: CSAKGGRETQYF. Here the CDR3 DNA reads TGCAGTGCTAAGGGGGGGCGAGAGACCCAGTACTTC.